This entry lists 31 T cell receptor beta chains sequenced from one sample in a study of blood T cell repertoires in COVID-19 (dated by TCRdb to 2018 to 2021). Library preparation was by the immunoSEQ multiplex PCR assay. TCRdb re-hosts the immuneACCESS table, in-frame sequences only. Its copies lack some clones; in the studies checked, an unresolved V gene accounts for under half of them, and the cause for the rest is not known. A total of 150,000 to 180,000 clones appear in this sample, approximately 80% of them only once. The ten most abundant clones make up 9.5% to 13% of the sample. Specimen: peripheral blood. These receptors all stem from a woman in her fifties or sixties with COVID-19, enrolled during active disease.

This rearrangement joins TRBV5-6 to TRBJ1-2; 10 nucleotides match TRBD1. Germline V CDR1 and CDR2: SGHDT, YYEEEE. This CDR3 contains 15 residues. The junction had 12 bases not matched to a gene; V was cut back by 6 bases and J by 7 bases. CDR3 DNA: TGTGCCAGCATGGGGCGGGACAGGGGCAGGAGTGGCTACACCTTC. This gives the protein CASMGRDRGRSGYTF.

V gene TRBV9 combines with J gene TRBJ2-1; 10 bases map to TRBD2. The CDR3 spans 20 residues. Germline V CDR1 and CDR2: SGDLS, YYNGEE. V trimming: 0 bases; J trimming: 0 bases; junction bases outside the gene matches: 12. The CDR3 is CASSVAGFGAGGSSYNEQFF. For the CDR3, the DNA is TGTGCCAGCAGCGTAGCCGGGTTTGGAGCGGGAGGGAGCTCCTACAATGAGCAGTTCTTC.

The genes are TRBV7-8 and TRBJ1-5; 12 bases are a match to TRBD1. V shed 5 bases, J shed 1 base, and the junction held 6 bases outside the gene matches. Germline V CDR1 and CDR2: SGHVS, FQNEAQ. This CDR3 contains 17 residues. The CDR3 bases are TGTGCCAGCAGCAGCGGGACAGGGGGCGCCAGCAATCAGCCCCAGCATTTT. This sequence encodes CASSSGTGGASNQPQHF.

The chain carries TRBV6-5 and TRBJ2-1; 11 bases fit TRBD2. V dropped 7 bases and J dropped 3; count of bases not matched to a gene: 5. Germline V lookup: CDR1 MNHEY, CDR2 SVGAGI. This CDR3 region has 15 residues. The CDR3 loop reads CASTLTSGVYNEQFF. DNA for the CDR3: TGTGCCAGCACTTTGACTAGCGGGGTCTACAATGAGCAGTTCTTC.

The chain combines TRBV11-3 with TRBJ1-1; 8 bases fit TRBD1. The CDR3 covers 16 residues. V lost 5 bases, J lost 5 bases, and 13 bases stayed unmatched. The germline V gene has CDR1 SGHNT and CDR2 YENEEA. The CDR3 spells CASSPGPGGIKTEAFF. The DNA of the CDR3 is TGTGCCAGCAGCCCCGGCCCAGGGGGCATAAAAACTGAAGCTTTCTTT.

V usage is TRBV29-1 and J usage is TRBJ2-1, with D maybe TRBD1 (6 bases). The germline V gene encodes CDR1 SQVTM and CDR2 ANQGSEA. This CDR3 is 14 amino acids long. V lost 5 bases and J lost 0, with 11 bases in between. The CDR3, as DNA: TGCAGCGTTTTGACAGGAAGCTCCTACAATGAGCAGTTCTTC. Translated, it gives CSVLTGSSYNEQFF.

This sequence joins TRBV7-8 and TRBJ1-2; 7 bases map to TRBD1. The CDR3 extends over 15 amino acids. Germline-derived CDR1 and CDR2 are SGHVS and FQNEAQ. The ends lost 0 bases at V and 3 bases at J; junction bases unmatched: 4. CDR3 coding DNA: TGTGCCAGCAGCTTAGCCGGGGGACAGCACTATGGCTACACCTTC. Translated: CASSLAGGQHYGYTF.

The CDR3 sequence is CASSAPAVVGYTF. The CDR3 DNA reads as TGTGCCAGCAGTGCTCCTGCTGTAGTGGGCTACACCTTC. This sequence joins TRBV2 and TRBJ1-2; no firm D call. Germline V lookup: CDR1 SNHLY, CDR2 FYNNEI. The CDR3 has 13 amino acids. V lost 4 bases and J lost 8, with 14 bases in between. Complete variable domain (other parts from reference TRBV2 and TRBJ1-2): EPEVTQTPSHQVTQMGQEVILRCVPISNHLYFYWYRQILGQKVEFLVSFYNNEISEKSEIFDDQFSVERPDGSNFTLKIRSTKLEDSAMYFCASSAPAVVGYTFGSGTRLTVV.

J is TRBJ2-5 and V is TRBV7-9; D perhaps matches TRBD1 (6 bases). Looked up from germline, CDR1 is SEHNR and CDR2 is FQNEAQ (reference sequence). The CDR3 is 11 amino acids. V was shortened by 6 bases and J by 5 bases, with 7 bases between the two germline ends. The CDR3 bases are TGTGCCAGCAGTAGGGGGGAGACCCAGTACTTC. This codes for CASSRGETQYF.

The rearrangement uses TRBV5-1 and TRBJ1-1; TRBD1 agrees at 7 bases. Germline CDR1 is SGHRS and CDR2 is YFSETQ. The CDR3 runs 15 residues. V lost 1 base and J lost 1; bases outside the gene matches: 4. DNA of the CDR3: TGCGCCAGCAGCTTGTTGGGACAGAGGAACACTGAAGCTTTCTTT. It is translated as CASSLLGQRNTEAFF. The whole variable domain, remainder taken from reference TRBV5-1 and TRBJ1-1, is KAGVTQTPRYLIKTRGQQVTLSCSPISGHRSVSWYQQTPGQGLQFLFEYFSETQRNKGNFPGRFSGRQFSNSRSEMNVSTLELGDSALYLCASSLLGQRNTEAFFGQGTRLTVV.

In this sample, this clone turned up a few times. The chain uses TRBV12-3 or TRBV12-4 and TRBJ2-7; no clear D gene. CDR3 length equals 13 residues. The ends were cut back, 5 bases at V and 1 base at J, with 9 bases in the middle. Written as DNA, the CDR3 is TGTGCCAGCAGTATAGACTTTTCCTACGAGCAGTACTTC. Protein: CASSIDFSYEQYF.

This clone counts as large (0.1 to 1%). V and J are TRBV24-1 and TRBJ2-1, with D hard to call. This CDR3 region has 11 residues. The germline V gene encodes CDR1 KGHDR and CDR2 SFDVKD. Trimming took off 7 bases at V and 5 bases at J, with 5 bases between the two ends. The CDR3 loop reads CATSTHNEQFF. The CDR3 DNA reads as TGTGCCACCAGCACACACAATGAGCAGTTCTTC.

In DNA, the CDR3 is TGCGCCAGCAGCGGGGGGGGCAATCAGCCCCAGCATTTT. Translation gives CASSGGGNQPQHF. The chain combines TRBV23-1 with TRBJ1-5; a possible D gene is TRBD1 (5 bases). TRBV23-1 is placed among ORFs of uncertain function. The V gene lost 6 bases and the J gene lost 2 bases, with 8 bases spanning the gap. The CDR3 totals 13 residues.

As to this clone: The same CDR3 can be traced to other DNA sequences in this sample. The chain recombines TRBV7-9 with TRBJ2-1; 7 bases match TRBD2. Germline V CDR1 and CDR2: SEHNR, FQNEAQ (reference sequence). The CDR3 extends over 14 amino acids. The V gene end was trimmed by 3 bases and the J gene end by 6 bases; junction bases not matched to a gene: 5. The chain's CDR3 is CASSFSQRGNEQFF. In nucleotides, the CDR3 is TGTGCCAGCAGCTTTTCCCAGCGGGGCAATGAGCAGTTCTTC.

This chain uses TRBV6-5 with TRBJ2-3; D is uncertain. Germline assignment: CDR1 MNHEY and CDR2 SVGAGI. The CDR3 spans 12 residues. V lost 7 bases and J lost 5, with 10 bases in between. The CDR3, as DNA: TGTGCCAGCACTCTCGGTGGAGATACGCAGTATTTT. It translates to CASTLGGDTQYF.

The gene calls are TRBV7-6 and TRBJ1-6, with a tentative D call TRBD1 (5 bases). V shed 5 bases and J shed 6 bases, with 14 bases lying between them. The CDR3 has 15 residues. The germline CDR1 and CDR2 sequences are SGHVS and FNYEAQ. CDR3 loop: CASSQSGEINSPLHF. CDR3 bases: TGTGCCAGCAGCCAGTCGGGGGAAATTAATTCACCCCTCCACTTT.

The CDR3 loop reads CASSAQGPEAFF. The CDR3 DNA reads as TGCGCCAGCAGCGCACAGGGCCCTGAAGCTTTCTTT. The chain uses TRBV5-1 and TRBJ1-1; a possible D gene is TRBD1 (6 bases). The CDR3 covers 12 residues. Per the germline V gene, CDR1 is SGHRS and CDR2 is YFSETQ. Trimming cost V 4 bases and J 6 bases, with 10 bases left between them.

This chain links TRBV5-1 with TRBJ1-2; a possible D gene is TRBD1 (5 bases). The germline V gene encodes CDR1 SGHRS and CDR2 YFSETQ. The CDR3 spans 13 residues. Trimming left V 4 bases short and J 5 bases short, with 12 bases between. CDR3 residues: CASSGAGTYGYTF. CDR3 coding DNA: TGCGCCAGCAGCGGGGCGGGAACTTATGGCTACACCTTC.

V and J are TRBV2 and TRBJ1-1; 8 bases align to TRBD1. The CDR3 length is 13 residues. V lost 5 bases to trimming and J lost 5 bases; unmatched junction nucleotides: 4. Germline V gene sequence: CDR1 SNHLY, CDR2 FYNNEI. CDR3 protein: CASSPDRETEAFF. The CDR3 coding sequence is TGTGCCAGCAGTCCGGACAGGGAGACTGAAGCTTTCTTT.

The chain has TRBV7-3 and TRBJ2-3; 11 nucleotides align to TRBD2. The CDR3 has 16 amino acids. With V trimmed by 5 bases and J by 1 base, 5 bases remained unmatched. Per germline, CDR1 SGHTA and CDR2 FQGTGA. The CDR3: CASSLNSGGGTDTQYF. The CDR3 region has the DNA TGTGCCAGCAGCCTGAATAGCGGGGGGGGCACAGATACGCAGTATTTT.

This chain links TRBV6-5 with TRBJ1-2; no reliable D call. The length of the CDR3 is 13 residues. V was cut by 6 bases and J by 3 bases, with 11 bases left in between. The germline V gene has CDR1 MNHEY and CDR2 SVGAGI. The CDR3 coding sequence is TGTGCCAGCAGCGAGGAGGAGGACTATGGCTACACCTTC. Translation gives CASSEEEDYGYTF.

This rearrangement joins TRBV30 to TRBJ1-2; 10 positions match TRBD1. Germline V gene sequence: CDR1 GTSNPN, CDR2 SVGIG (reference sequence). The CDR3 runs to 14 residues. Losses at the gene ends were 2 bases for V and 7 bases for J; bases not matched to a gene: 7. The DNA for the CDR3 is TGTGCCTGGAGTCGAGACAGGGGGCGAGGTGGCTACACCTTC. Translation: CAWSRDRGRGGYTF.

This clone has a handful of counts. The CDR3 protein is CATSRDLSSNQPQHF. CDR3 DNA: TGTGCCACCAGCAGAGATCTAAGTAGCAATCAGCCCCAGCATTTT. This chain links TRBV15 with TRBJ1-5; D gene uncertain. Trimming stripped 0 bases from V and 0 bases from J, with 6 bases between. Per germline, CDR1 LNHNV and CDR2 YYDKDF (reference sequence). The CDR3 consists of 15 residues.

V is TRBV7-9 and J is TRBJ1-2; tentatively, D is TRBD1 (5 bases). CDR1 and CDR2 (germline): SEHNR, FQNEAQ (reference sequence). The CDR3 is 13 amino acids. The V end was cut by 5 bases, the J end by 3 bases, with 10 bases between. CDR3 DNA sequence: TGTGCCAGCAGCCTGGGGGAGGACTATGGCTACACCTTC. Protein: CASSLGEDYGYTF.

This clone was detected a few times. The V gene is TRBV19, the J gene TRBJ2-1, with a tentative D call TRBD2 (7 bases). Between the trimmed V and J ends, which lost 6 bases and 4 bases, there was a span of 13 bases. CDR1 is LNHDA, CDR2 SQIVND, per germline (reference sequence). This CDR3 has 14 amino acids. The CDR3 bases are TGTGCCAGTAGGAAGGGGGGGACTTACAATGAGCAGTTCTTC. This encodes CASRKGGTYNEQFF.

This clone has only a few counts. The CDR3 DNA reads TGTGCCAGCAGTTACTCGATTGGCGGCTCCTACAATGAGCAGTTCTTC. Residues: CASSYSIGGSYNEQFF. This chain connects TRBV6-2 or TRBV6-3 to TRBJ2-1; D remains ambiguous. The germline CDR1 and CDR2 sequences are MNHEY and SVGEGT. CDR3 size: 16 residues. V lost 0 bases, J lost 0 bases, and 9 bases lay in between.

This clone was seen a handful of times. This chain joins TRBV6-2 or TRBV6-3 and TRBJ1-2; the match to TRBD1 covers 7 bases. V lost 5 bases to trimming and J lost 8 bases; unmatched junction nucleotides: 11. The CDR3 spans 14 residues. Germline CDR1 reads MNHEY; CDR2 reads SVGEGT. CDR3 protein: CASSVIRDRRGYTF. As DNA, the CDR3 is TGTGCCAGCAGTGTTATCCGGGACAGAAGGGGCTACACCTTC.

The chain couples TRBV4-1 to TRBJ2-7; a possible D gene is TRBD1 (6 bases). CDR1 and CDR2 from the germline V gene are MGHRA and YSYEKL. The CDR3 sequence is 15 residues long. V was shortened by 2 bases and J by 2 bases, with 13 bases between the two germline ends. CDR3 sequence (DNA): TGCGCCAGCAGCCAATGGCCCGGGGACACCTACGAGCAGTACTTC. Its translation is CASSQWPGDTYEQYF.

The CDR3 loop is CASSLAPRDHEKLFF. CDR3 DNA sequence: TGCGCCAGCAGCTTGGCCCCTAGAGACCATGAAAAACTGTTTTTT. The J gene is TRBJ1-4, the V gene TRBV5-1; D is unclear. Germline V gene data show CDR1 as SGHRS and CDR2 as YFSETQ. This CDR3 region has 15 residues. V lost 0 bases, J lost 6 bases, and 12 bases lay in between.

CDR3 nucleotides: TGTGCCAGCTCACCGGACCGGGGGGGTGAAAAACTGTTTTTT. This gives the protein CASSPDRGGEKLFF. The gene calls are TRBV18 and TRBJ1-4, with D tentatively TRBD1 (5 bases). Germline CDR1 reads KGHSH; CDR2 reads LQKENI. The CDR3 covers 14 residues. Trimming cost V 3 bases and J 7 bases, with 12 bases left between them.

This sequence joins TRBV30 and TRBJ2-3; D is unresolved. Germline-derived CDR1 and CDR2 are GTSNPN and SVGIG (reference sequence). The germline V and J ends were trimmed by 1 base and 5 bases, with 4 bases remaining between them. The CDR3 runs 11 residues. CDR3 sequence reads: CAWSAGDTQYF. The CDR3 region has the DNA TGTGCCTGGAGTGCGGGAGATACGCAGTATTTT.